The 28 T cell receptor beta chains presented below share a single source sample, sequenced in a study of T cells in narcolepsy. TCRdb's table, derived via immunoSEQ multiplex PCR, lists solely in-frame clones and lacks some. This table holds tens of thousands of clones, 80% to 85% found once. Source material: CD45RA- memory CD4+ T cells from PBMCs. The receptors stem from a human donor with narcolepsy.

The CDR3 reads CASSLSYGGRVPQHF. CDR3 nucleotides: TGTGCCAGCAGTTTATCGTACGGGGGCCGGGTGCCCCAGCATTTT. The chain is built from TRBV27 and TRBJ1-5; a possible D gene is TRBD1 (6 bases). V was pared by 0 bases and J by 9 bases, with 15 bases between. The CDR3 runs 15 residues. The germline CDR1 and CDR2 sequences are MNHEY and SMNVEV (reference sequence).

Points on this clone: Sequence at one end of the junction differs from germline and may be a read error. The CDR3 protein is CASSLARTDAQYF. DNA of the CDR3: TGTGCCAGCAGCTTAGCCAGGACAGATGCGCAGTATTTT. The chain is built from TRBV7-3 and TRBJ2-3, with D perhaps matching TRBD1 (6 bases). CDR3 size: 13 residues. Germline values: CDR1 SGHTA, CDR2 FQGTGA.

J is TRBJ2-1 and V is TRBV5-1; the D call may be TRBD1 or TRBD2 (5 bases each). The V gene's germline CDR1 is SGHRS and CDR2 YFSETQ. Trimming left V 2 bases short and J 7 bases short, with 19 bases between. This CDR3 has 16 amino acids. The DNA of the CDR3 is TGCGCCAGCAGCTTCGAAGGTCAGGGAGAAGGTAATGAGCAGTTCTTC. This translates into CASSFEGQGEGNEQFF. The full variable domain, with the rest looked up from reference TRBV5-1 and TRBJ2-1, is KAGVTQTPRYLIKTRGQQVTLSCSPISGHRSVSWYQQTPGQGLQFLFEYFSETQRNKGNFPGRFSGRQFSNSRSEMNVSTLELGDSALYLCASSFEGQGEGNEQFFGPGTRLTVL.

This clone was seen only a few times. The V gene is TRBV2, the J gene TRBJ2-7; 11 bases map to TRBD1. There are 13 residues in the CDR3. Losses at the gene ends were 4 bases for V and 6 bases for J; bases not matched to a gene: 2. CDR1 and CDR2 from the germline V gene are SNHLY and FYNNEI. The CDR3 reads CASSAGQGGEQYF. Here the CDR3 DNA reads TGTGCCAGCAGTGCGGGACAGGGGGGCGAGCAGTACTTC.

The chain has TRBV30 and TRBJ1-2; tentative D call: TRBD1 (5 bases). V was cut by 4 bases and J by 5 bases, with 8 bases left in between. The CDR3 is 11 residues long. Germline CDR1 and CDR2: GTSNPN and SVGIG (reference sequence). CDR3 DNA: TGTGCCTGGAACGGGGCTTATGGCTACACCTTC. It yields the protein CAWNGAYGYTF.

In its sample, this clone was seen once. The chain links TRBV10-3 to TRBJ2-5, with a possible D match to TRBD1 (6 bases). This CDR3 comprises 13 residues. Germline V gives CDR1 ENHRY, CDR2 SYGVKD. Trimming stripped 7 bases from V and 2 bases from J, with 11 bases between. The CDR3 here is CAINGQLQETQYF. Here the CDR3 DNA reads TGTGCCATCAACGGACAGCTTCAAGAGACCCAGTACTTC.

V and J are TRBV9 and TRBJ1-6; D is undetermined. Germline assignment: CDR1 SGDLS and CDR2 YYNGEE. The CDR3 totals 13 residues. Trimming left V 4 bases short and J 10 bases short, with 12 bases between. The CDR3 DNA is TGTGCCAGCAGCCCAAGGGAGAGCTCACCCCTCCACTTT. Protein: CASSPRESSPLHF. Variable domain in full (rest from reference TRBV9 and TRBJ1-6): DSGVTQTPKHLITATGQRVTLRCSPRSGDLSVYWYQQSLDQGLQFLIQYYNGEERAKGNILERFSAQQFPDLHSELNLSSLELGDSALYFCASSPRESSPLHFGNGTRLTVT.

The chain joins TRBV7-2 to TRBJ2-7; D may be TRBD2 (6 bases). Per germline, CDR1 SGHTA and CDR2 FQGNSA. Between the trimmed V and J ends, which lost 4 bases and 1 base, there was a span of 11 bases. The CDR3 loop spans 14 amino acids. CDR3 loop: CASSSRDGSYEQYF. In DNA form, the CDR3 reads TGTGCCAGCAGCTCGCGGGACGGTTCCTACGAGCAGTACTTC. The full variable domain, with the rest looked up from reference TRBV7-2 and TRBJ2-7, is GAGVSQSPSNKVTEKGKDVELRCDPISGHTALYWYRQSLGQGLEFLIYFQGNSAPDKSGLPSDRFSAERTGGSVSTLTIQRTQQEDSAVYLCASSSRDGSYEQYFGPGTRLTVT.

The chain employs TRBV6-5 and TRBJ2-2; 8 bases line up with TRBD2. The CDR3 consists of 15 residues. CDR1 and CDR2 (germline): MNHEY, SVGAGI. V lost 7 bases, J lost 2 bases, and 6 bases stayed unmatched. As DNA, the CDR3 is TGTGCCAGCACCCGGACTAGCTTAAACACCGGGGAGCTGTTTTTT. It yields the protein CASTRTSLNTGELFF.

This chain's CDR3 is CASISRYLSTDTQYF. The DNA for the CDR3 is TGTGCCAGCATCTCCAGGTACCTGAGCACAGATACGCAGTATTTT. The chain links TRBV5-8 to TRBJ2-3; D is uncertain. The germline V gene encodes CDR1 SGHTS and CDR2 YDEGEE. V lost 6 bases and J 0 bases, leaving 14 bases between the germline ends. This CDR3 is 15 amino acids long.

CDR3 in DNA: TGTGCCAGCAGTGATATGGACAGGGCTGGCTACACCTTC. It translates to CASSDMDRAGYTF. The chain combines TRBV6-5 with TRBJ1-2, with 8 bases lining up with TRBD1. Germline V gene lookup returns CDR1 MNHEY and CDR2 SVGAGI. The length of the CDR3 is 13 residues. With V trimmed by 5 bases and J by 7 bases, 6 bases remained unmatched.

The CDR3 reads CASSPAGGRGPREGYTF. For the CDR3, the DNA is TGTGCCAGCAGTCCCGCGGGGGGAAGGGGCCCCCGAGAAGGCTACACCTTC. The chain carries TRBV27 and TRBJ1-2; perhaps TRBD1 as D (5 bases). V was clipped by 5 bases and J by 8 bases, with 27 bases between them. This CDR3 has 17 amino acids. Per germline, CDR1 MNHEY and CDR2 SMNVEV (reference sequence).

CDR3 amino acids: CASSFEGSGFSNQPQHF. The CDR3 bases are TGTGCCAGCAGCTTCGAGGGCAGCGGCTTTAGCAATCAGCCCCAGCATTTT. The genes are TRBV11-2 and TRBJ1-5; the D is unclear. This CDR3 has 17 amino acids. V gave up 3 bases and J gave up 0 bases, with 15 bases separating them. Germline CDR1 SGHAT, CDR2 FQNNGV.

The chain couples TRBV11-2 to TRBJ1-1, with D perhaps matching TRBD1 (5 bases). Deletions cut 5 bases from V and 1 base from J, with 17 bases between. Germline CDR1 and CDR2: SGHAT and FQNNGV. The CDR3 runs 16 residues. The CDR3: CASSPWSWGPNTEAFF. The CDR3 DNA reads TGTGCCAGCAGCCCCTGGTCCTGGGGCCCGAACACTGAAGCTTTCTTT.

This clone was seen more than once but under ten times. The chain has TRBV5-1 and TRBJ1-4, with D possibly being TRBD1 (6 bases). Germline values: CDR1 SGHRS, CDR2 YFSETQ. V was pared by 0 bases and J by 8 bases, with 11 bases between. The CDR3 extends over 14 amino acids. The CDR3 here is CASSLVQGPEKLFF. CDR3 in DNA: TGCGCCAGCAGCTTGGTACAGGGTCCGGAAAAACTGTTTTTT.

This rearrangement joins TRBV5-1 to TRBJ2-3; D is ambiguous. This CDR3 is built from 14 residues. Germline values: CDR1 SGHRS, CDR2 YFSETQ. V was pared by 0 bases and J by 4 bases, with 9 bases between. Here the CDR3 reads CASSLGAVADTQYF. CDR3 coding DNA: TGCGCCAGCAGCTTGGGGGCCGTTGCAGATACGCAGTATTTT.

The sample holds a few counts of this clone. The CDR3 spells CASSLDPGRSETQYF. DNA for the CDR3: TGTGCCAGCAGCTTGGACCCGGGCCGTAGTGAGACCCAGTACTTC. The genes are TRBV5-4 and TRBJ2-5, with D hard to call. The germline CDR1 and CDR2 sequences are SGHNT and YYREEE (reference sequence). CDR3 length: 15 residues. Trimming pared 0 bases from V and 5 bases from J, leaving 14 bases between.

The V and J genes are TRBV5-5 and TRBJ1-3; TRBD1 is a possible D gene (5 bases). Trimming left V 2 bases short and J 7 bases short, with 10 bases between. The CDR3 is 13 amino acids. The germline gives CDR1 SGHKS, CDR2 YYEKEE (reference sequence). CDR3 in DNA: TGTGCCAGCAGCTTTGGCAGGGACAACACCATATATTTT. Residues: CASSFGRDNTIYF.

The chain joins TRBV7-2 to TRBJ1-6; D may be TRBD1 (5 bases). In germline, CDR1 is SGHTA, CDR2 FQGNSA. Trimming pared 5 bases from V and 0 bases from J, leaving 11 bases between. The CDR3 covers 16 residues. Here the CDR3 reads CASSPPGNSYNSPLHF. The CDR3 region has the DNA TGTGCCAGCAGCCCCCCAGGGAACTCCTATAATTCACCCCTCCACTTT.

The chain couples TRBV2 to TRBJ2-7; 7 positions match TRBD1. Trimming at V came to 8 bases and at J to 0 bases, leaving 10 bases not matched to a gene. The germline V gene has CDR1 SNHLY and CDR2 FYNNEI. The CDR3 sequence is 15 residues long. The CDR3 region has the DNA TGTGCCAGCCAACAAGGGGGCAGCCGCTCCTACGAGCAGTACTTC. As protein: CASQQGGSRSYEQYF. Based on the CDR3 plus reference TRBV2 and TRBJ2-7, the full variable domain is EPEVTQTPSHQVTQMGQEVILRCVPISNHLYFYWYRQILGQKVEFLVSFYNNEISEKSEIFDDQFSVERPDGSNFTLKIRSTKLEDSAMYFCASQQGGSRSYEQYFGPGTRLTVT.

The J gene is TRBJ2-1, the V gene TRBV6-5; D is perhaps TRBD2 (6 bases). Germline loops: CDR1 MNHEY, CDR2 SVGAGI. The CDR3 consists of 15 residues. V lost 2 bases, J lost 7 bases, and 15 bases lay in between. The CDR3 DNA reads TGTGCCAGCAGTTACAGGCGGGGCTATGTGAATGAGCAGTTCTTC. This gives the protein CASSYRRGYVNEQFF.

CDR3 residues: CASSLERDTEAFF. The CDR3 nucleotides are TGTGCCAGCAGCTTAGAGAGGGACACTGAAGCTTTCTTT. The rearrangement uses TRBV7-9 and TRBJ1-1, with D unclear. The CDR3 has 13 residues. Germline V CDR1 and CDR2: SEHNR, FQNEAQ (reference sequence). Trimming removed 1 base from V and 3 bases from J, with 6 bases in between.

Comment on this clone: At one boundary the junction diverges from the germline segment, which might be a read error. The rearrangement uses TRBV5-6 and TRBJ1-1; no firm D call. The CDR3 has 14 amino acids. Germline V CDR1 and CDR2: SGHDT, YYEEEE. CDR3 sequence: CANSPYLLNTEAFF. The CDR3 coding sequence is TGTGCCAACAGCCCCTACCTCCTGAACACTGAAGCTTTCTTT.

The chain employs TRBV7-2 and TRBJ1-6; 7 nucleotides line up with TRBD1. The CDR3 has 15 amino acids. The V gene end was trimmed by 3 bases and the J gene end by 10 bases; junction bases not matched to a gene: 9. Per germline, CDR1 SGHTA and CDR2 FQGNSA. DNA of the CDR3: TGTGCCAGCAGCTTCCGACAGGGTGCACTGTCACCCCTCCACTTT. Translated: CASSFRQGALSPLHF. The whole variable domain, remainder taken from reference TRBV7-2 and TRBJ1-6, is GAGVSQSPSNKVTEKGKDVELRCDPISGHTALYWYRQSLGQGLEFLIYFQGNSAPDKSGLPSDRFSAERTGGSVSTLTIQRTQQEDSAVYLCASSFRQGALSPLHFGNGTRLTVT.

The J gene is TRBJ2-7, the V gene TRBV5-1, with TRBD1 as a possible D gene (5 bases). The CDR3 sequence is 16 residues long. Between the trimmed V and J ends, which lost 0 bases and 4 bases, there was a span of 17 bases. In germline, CDR1 is SGHRS, CDR2 YFSETQ. CDR3 sequence (DNA): TGCGCCAGCAGCTTGGATGGACGCAGGGTAGTGTACGAGCAGTACTTC. As protein: CASSLDGRRVVYEQYF.

As concerns this clone: Other nucleotide sequences from this sample produce the same CDR3. CDR3 loop: CASSLMRGPGSGYTF. The CDR3 DNA is TGTGCCAGCAGCTTGATGAGGGGACCGGGGAGTGGCTACACCTTC. The rearrangement joins TRBV5-8 to TRBJ1-2, with a possible D match to TRBD1 (5 bases). Germline CDR1 and CDR2: SGHTS and YDEGEE. V dropped 1 base and J dropped 7 bases, with 17 bases sitting between them. CDR3 length: 15 amino acids.

The chain employs TRBV5-4 and TRBJ2-7; unclear D gene. This CDR3 contains 15 residues. The V end lost 3 bases, the J end lost 1 base, and 14 bases lay between the germline ends. Germline assignment: CDR1 SGHNT and CDR2 YYREEE (reference sequence). The CDR3 sequence: CASSYPSLGSYEQYF. DNA for the CDR3: TGTGCCAGCAGCTACCCCAGCTTGGGATCCTACGAGCAGTACTTC.

V is TRBV30 and J is TRBJ1-5; D is perhaps TRBD1 (6 bases). This CDR3 spans 13 amino acids. CDR1 and CDR2 from the germline V gene are GTSNPN and SVGIG (reference sequence). Between the trimmed V and J ends, which lost 4 bases and 7 bases, there was a span of 14 bases. The CDR3 is CAWTSTGNQPQHF. The DNA of the CDR3 is TGTGCCTGGACCTCTACAGGGAACCAGCCCCAGCATTTT.